A single sample gave rise to the 20 T cell receptor beta chains below, sequenced in a study of response to subunit inactivated influenza vaccine. TCRdb reanalysed the RT-PCR reads using MiXCR and keeps one entry per CDR3 protein. The table includes roughly 790,000 distinct CDR3 sequences, 21% detected once. The specimen was PBMCs from blood, collected about 5 days after vaccination. The origin of the receptors is a man over 45 who received an inactivated influenza vaccine.

The chain recombines TRBV20-1 with TRBJ2-3; D is possibly TRBD2 (6 bases). This CDR3 spans 14 amino acids. V lost 1 base to trimming and J lost 6 bases, with 14 bases between them. Germline V gives CDR1 DFQATT, CDR2 SNEGSKA (reference sequence). The CDR3 coding sequence is TGCAGTGCTAGAGTGGCGGGGAGTTTGGATACGCAGTATTTT. Translating it yields CSARVAGSLDTQYF.

The gene calls are TRBV5-1 and TRBJ2-1; 10 bases align to TRBD1. The V gene's germline CDR1 is SGHRS and CDR2 YFSETQ. The ends lost 4 bases at V and 8 bases at J; junction bases unmatched: 6. The CDR3 spans 14 residues. CDR3 coding DNA: TGCGCCAGCAGCACAAGACAGGGGGCGTATGAGCAGTTCTTC. Its translation: CASSTRQGAYEQFF.

The chain combines TRBV5-1 with TRBJ2-1; the D is unclear. This CDR3 is built from 14 residues. V lost 5 bases to trimming and J lost 7 bases, with 16 bases between them. Germline CDR1 and CDR2: SGHRS and YFSETQ. CDR3 DNA sequence: TGCGCCAGCAGGGTTGCACCCTACGCAAATGAGCAGTTCTTC. Amino acids: CASRVAPYANEQFF. Full variable domain (remainder filled in from reference TRBV5-1 and TRBJ2-1): KAGVTQTPRYLIKTRGQQVTLSCSPISGHRSVSWYQQTPGQGLQFLFEYFSETQRNKGNFPGRFSGRQFSNSRSEMNVSTLELGDSALYLCASRVAPYANEQFFGPGTRLTVL.

This clonotype was seen a single time. Here the CDR3 DNA reads TGTGCCAGCAGTTCCTCGGACGGGTACGAGCAGTACTTC. Translated: CASSSSDGYEQYF. The chain joins TRBV28 to TRBJ2-7; D unclear. From germline, CDR1 is MDHEN and CDR2 SYDVKM. There are 13 residues in the CDR3. V gave up 4 bases and J gave up 4 bases, with 11 bases separating them.

This clonotype was counted at least ten times. The chain employs TRBV11-2 and TRBJ2-7; D not resolved. This CDR3 comprises 14 residues. With 1 base removed from V and 0 bases from J, the gap between germline ends came to 7 bases. Germline lookup yields CDR1 SGHAT and CDR2 FQNNGV. The chain's CDR3 is CASSLALPSYEQYF. The CDR3 DNA reads TGTGCCAGCAGCTTAGCCCTGCCCTCCTACGAGCAGTACTTC.

This clonotype was observed a handful of times. Compared with germline, one end of the junction differs, possibly owing to a read error. The V call is TRBV7-7, the J call TRBJ2-1, with 13 bases aligning to TRBD2. The CDR3 is made up of 18 amino acids. Germline V gene data show CDR1 as SSHAT and CDR2 as FNYEAQ (reference sequence). Here the CDR3 reads CASSFTGTSGELYNEQFF. DNA of the CDR3: TGTGCTAGCAGCTTTACTGGGACTAGCGGGGAACTCTACAATGAGCAGTTCTTC.

This sequence joins TRBV20-1 and TRBJ2-3; D uncertain. The germline V gene has CDR1 DFQATT and CDR2 SNEGSKA (reference sequence). V dropped 6 bases and J dropped 4 bases, with 11 bases sitting between them. The CDR3 consists of 12 residues. The CDR3 DNA sequence: TGCAGTGCAAATGAGTTGGCAGATACGCAGTATTTT. It is translated as CSANELADTQYF.

The rearrangement links TRBV12-3 or TRBV12-4 to TRBJ1-1; D not certain. Trimming removed 6 bases at V and 2 bases at J, with 10 bases between. This CDR3 comprises 13 residues. CDR3 sequence reads: CASRNGRNTEAFF. The DNA of the CDR3 is TGTGCCAGCAGAAACGGGCGTAACACTGAAGCTTTCTTT.

This clonotype was found a few times. The CDR3 region has the DNA TGTGCCAGCAGTTTAGCGCGGGTTGGGGGCAATCAGCCCCAGCATTTT. Translated, it gives CASSLARVGGNQPQHF. V is TRBV12-3 or TRBV12-4 and J is TRBJ1-5, with D unclear. The CDR3 runs to 16 residues. Between the trimmed V and J ends, which lost 0 bases and 2 bases, there was a span of 11 bases.

This clonotype was counted a few times. V usage is TRBV16 and J usage is TRBJ1-5, with a possible D match to TRBD1 (6 bases). The V gene's germline CDR1 is KGHSY and CDR2 FQNENV. The CDR3 totals 13 residues. V lost 4 bases and J lost 6, with 10 bases in between. CDR3 sequence: CASSPRGGQPQHF. CDR3 DNA: TGTGCCAGCAGCCCCAGAGGGGGTCAGCCCCAGCATTTT.

In its sample, this clonotype was seen a few times. The gene calls are TRBV5-1 and TRBJ2-5, with a possible D match to TRBD1 (6 bases). The CDR3 spans 14 residues. Germline loops: CDR1 SGHRS, CDR2 YFSETQ. Trimming pared 3 bases from V and 5 bases from J, leaving 14 bases between. The CDR3 reads CASSSDTGLETQYF. The CDR3 DNA follows: TGCGCCAGCAGCTCAGATACAGGGTTGGAGACCCAGTACTTC.

The chain has TRBV18 and TRBJ2-7; D is possibly TRBD1 (5 bases). The ends were cut back, 4 bases at V and 7 bases at J, with 14 bases in the middle. The germline CDR1 and CDR2 sequences are KGHSH and LQKENI. CDR3 length: 13 residues. The CDR3 region has the DNA TGTGCCAGCTCACTGGGGCTTAGGGGAGAGCAGTACTTC. It specifies CASSLGLRGEQYF.

The chain employs TRBV20-1 and TRBJ2-2; D uncertain. Germline values: CDR1 DFQATT, CDR2 SNEGSKA (reference sequence). Trimming removed 6 bases from V and 3 bases from J, with 11 bases in between. The CDR3 sequence is 13 residues long. CDR3 loop: CSAVPTDTGELFF. The CDR3 DNA reads as TGCAGTGCCGTACCTACAGACACCGGGGAGCTGTTTTTT.

The chain has TRBV20-1 and TRBJ2-2; 7 bases agree with TRBD1. CDR1 and CDR2 (germline): DFQATT, SNEGSKA (reference sequence). Losses at the gene ends were 5 bases for V and 7 bases for J; bases not matched to a gene: 13. CDR3 length: 15 amino acids. For the CDR3, the DNA is TGCAGTGCTCCTAAAAGGACAGGAACGGGCGGGGAGCTGTTTTTT. This gives the protein CSAPKRTGTGGELFF.

This clonotype was seen more than once but under ten times. This chain joins TRBV5-1 and TRBJ2-7; D remains ambiguous. The V gene lost 2 bases and the J gene lost 0 bases, with 9 bases spanning the gap. Germline CDR1 reads SGHRS; CDR2 reads YFSETQ. CDR3 length: 14 amino acids. The CDR3 DNA reads TGCGCCAGCAGCTTTAGTTCACCCTCCTACGAGCAGTACTTC. This encodes CASSFSSPSYEQYF. The full variable domain, with the rest looked up from reference TRBV5-1 and TRBJ2-7, is KAGVTQTPRYLIKTRGQQVTLSCSPISGHRSVSWYQQTPGQGLQFLFEYFSETQRNKGNFPGRFSGRQFSNSRSEMNVSTLELGDSALYLCASSFSSPSYEQYFGPGTRLTVT.

This sequence joins TRBV4-3 and TRBJ2-7, with D unresolved. The CDR3 spans 14 residues. Germline loops: CDR1 LGHNA, CDR2 YSLEER. Between the trimmed V and J ends, which lost 4 bases and 1 base, there was a span of 11 bases. In DNA, the CDR3 is TGCGCCAGCAGCCTTTACTTGGCATCCTACGAGCAGTACTTC. Its protein is CASSLYLASYEQYF.

For the CDR3, the DNA is TGTGCCAGCAGCAGGACAGGCCAGGGTTATCAGCCCCAGCATTTT. Amino acid sequence: CASSRTGQGYQPQHF. This chain uses TRBV6-1 with TRBJ1-5; TRBD1 agrees at 7 bases. V lost 6 bases to trimming and J lost 5 bases; unmatched junction nucleotides: 10. The CDR3 is 15 residues long. In germline, CDR1 is MNHNS, CDR2 SASEGT.

The V and J genes are TRBV11-2 and TRBJ2-7; 7 bases agree with TRBD1. CDR3 length: 14 residues. The germline CDR1 and CDR2 sequences are SGHAT and FQNNGV. V shed 1 base and J 6 bases; nucleotides not matched to a gene: 6. Here the CDR3 DNA reads TGTGCCAGCAGCTTAGTTAGGGGGCTCAGCGAGCAGTACTTC. Protein: CASSLVRGLSEQYF.

This chain uses TRBV5-1 with TRBJ2-3; no firm D call. Trimming took off 4 bases at V and 5 bases at J, with 11 bases between the two ends. CDR1 is SGHRS, CDR2 YFSETQ, per germline. The CDR3 loop spans 13 amino acids. CDR3 sequence reads: CASSRIMGDTQYF. The CDR3 DNA sequence: TGCGCCAGCAGCAGAATTATGGGAGATACGCAGTATTTT.

V and J are TRBV24-1 and TRBJ2-5; 7 nucleotides match TRBD1. Unmatched junction bases numbered 4, after V lost 3 bases and J lost 4 bases. There are 14 residues in the CDR3. Germline V gene lookup returns CDR1 KGHDR and CDR2 SFDVKD. This CDR3 reads CATSDHNRGETQYF. The DNA for the CDR3 is TGTGCCACCAGTGATCACAACAGGGGAGAGACCCAGTACTTC.